The 31 T cell receptor beta chains listed next were all sequenced from one sample in a study of T cell responses to AZD1222 COVID-19 vaccine. Clones were sequenced by immunoSEQ multiplex PCR, and TCRdb holds only the in-frame ones, with some missing. The sample gives 150,000 to 200,000 clones, around 87% of which show up once; 2.5% to 3% is in the top ten. The source was peripheral blood, collected on day 0 of MenACWY control vaccination. The source is an adult in good health.

The J gene is TRBJ2-3, the V gene TRBV7-9, with D perhaps matching TRBD2 (5 bases). The V and J ends lost 5 bases and 0 bases respectively, with 12 bases between them. CDR3 size: 15 residues. From germline, CDR1 is SEHNR and CDR2 FQNEAQ (reference sequence). The CDR3 loop is CASSLEGGSTDTQYF. The CDR3 DNA sequence: TGTGCCAGCAGCCTCGAGGGCGGGAGCACAGATACGCAGTATTTT.

This chain links TRBV3-1 (or the pseudogene TRBV3-2) with TRBJ2-4; a possible D gene is TRBD2 (7 bases). The CDR3 spans 19 residues. Between the trimmed V and J ends, which lost 0 bases and 0 bases, there was a span of 18 bases. Germline V gives CDR1 LGHDT, CDR2 YNNKEL (reference sequence). The CDR3 DNA reads TGTGCCAGCAGCCAAGAAGGCGCGGGGGCCCTTCTAGCCAAAAACATTCAGTACTTC. Translation: CASSQEGAGALLAKNIQYF.

The CDR3 loop reads CASSPRLAGAVHYNEQFF. DNA for the CDR3: TGTGCCAGCAGTCCAAGACTAGCGGGAGCCGTACATTACAATGAGCAGTTCTTC. The chain combines TRBV28 with TRBJ2-1; 12 bases fit TRBD2. V lost 5 bases to trimming and J lost 4 bases; unmatched junction nucleotides: 12. Germline values: CDR1 MDHEN, CDR2 SYDVKM. The CDR3 runs 18 residues. Using reference TRBV28 and TRBJ2-1 for the parts outside the CDR3, the full variable domain is DVKVTQSSRYLVKRTGEKVFLECVQDMDHENMFWYRQDPGLGLRLIYFSYDVKMKEKGDIPEGYSVSREKKERFSLILESASTNQTSMYLCASSPRLAGAVHYNEQFFGPGTRLTVL.

J is TRBJ2-2 and V is TRBV19; D ambiguous. Trimming took off 4 bases at V and 6 bases at J, with 15 bases between the two ends. Per the germline V gene, CDR1 is LNHDA and CDR2 is SQIVND (reference sequence). The CDR3 loop spans 15 amino acids. CDR3 loop: CASSTTEEDAGELFF. The DNA of the CDR3 is TGTGCCAGTAGTACGACCGAGGAAGATGCCGGGGAGCTGTTTTTT.

This chain uses TRBV27 with TRBJ2-7; D call uncertain. CDR3 length equals 14 residues. Trimming removed 7 bases at V and 4 bases at J, with 17 bases between. CDR1 is MNHEY and CDR2 is SMNVEV in the germline V gene (reference sequence). CDR3 in DNA: TGTGCCAGCACCTCGGTGAAAGGGCGGTACGAGCAGTACTTC. Encoded protein: CASTSVKGRYEQYF.

The chain joins TRBV5-1 to TRBJ2-7, with D perhaps matching TRBD1 (6 bases). Trimming shortened V by 1 base and J by 5 bases, and 16 bases separated the two germline ends. Germline V CDR1 and CDR2: SGHRS, YFSETQ. The CDR3 is 15 amino acids. CDR3 sequence reads: CASSLWLGAANEQYF. The CDR3 nucleotides read TGCGCCAGCAGCTTGTGGTTGGGGGCCGCTAACGAGCAGTACTTC.

This clone was observed once. The chain joins TRBV10-1 to TRBJ2-7, with D unclear. The length of the CDR3 is 9 residues. The ends were cut back, 8 bases at V and 7 bases at J, with 6 bases in the middle. Germline CDR1 and CDR2: WNHNN and SYGVQD (reference sequence). The CDR3 protein is CASVGEQYF. CDR3 DNA sequence: TGCGCCAGCGTTGGGGAGCAGTACTTC.

The chain combines TRBV2 with TRBJ2-5; D is unclear. V dropped 4 bases and J dropped 5 bases, with 17 bases sitting between them. The germline V gene encodes CDR1 SNHLY and CDR2 FYNNEI. This CDR3 comprises 15 residues. The CDR3 spells CASSAGLAEMETQYF. CDR3 DNA: TGTGCCAGCAGTGCGGGCCTCGCCGAGATGGAGACCCAGTACTTC.

J is TRBJ1-3 and V is TRBV3-1 (or the pseudogene TRBV3-2); D is ambiguous. V lost 7 bases, J lost 0 bases, and 10 bases lay in between. The CDR3 consists of 14 residues. Germline CDR1 reads LGHDT; CDR2 reads YNNKEL (reference sequence). CDR3 nucleotide sequence: TGTGCCAGCACTCCCGTGAGCTCTGGAAACACCATATATTTT. It is translated as CASTPVSSGNTIYF.

The chain joins TRBV7-2 to TRBJ2-5; the D is unclear. Germline V gene data show CDR1 as SGHTA and CDR2 as FQGNSA. V lost 4 bases and J lost 2, with 8 bases in between. This CDR3 comprises 13 residues. The CDR3 here is CASSSGPQETQYF. Written as DNA, the CDR3 is TGTGCCAGCAGCTCGGGTCCACAAGAGACCCAGTACTTC.

The chain has TRBV7-9 and TRBJ2-7; D is perhaps TRBD2 (8 bases). The CDR3 is 16 amino acids. Germline CDR1 is SEHNR and CDR2 is FQNEAQ (reference sequence). The V and J ends lost 4 bases and 0 bases respectively, with 16 bases between them. CDR3 nucleotides: TGTGCCAGCAGCTCGGGAGGGGGCATGGGCTCCTACGAGCAGTACTTC. Protein product: CASSSGGGMGSYEQYF.

The chain couples TRBV4-1 to TRBJ1-2, with TRBD1 matching 9 bases. V gave up 3 bases and J gave up 5 bases; unmatched junction bases: 4. Germline V gives CDR1 MGHRA, CDR2 YSYEKL. CDR3 size: 14 residues. The CDR3 DNA sequence: TGCGCCAGCAGCCAGGCGGACAGGGGATATGGCTACACCTTC. Its protein is CASSQADRGYGYTF.

V usage is TRBV7-2 and J usage is TRBJ1-5; D is unclear. The CDR3 has 13 residues. Trimming removed 3 bases at V and 4 bases at J, with 7 bases between. Germline values: CDR1 SGHTA, CDR2 FQGNSA. The DNA for the CDR3 is TGTGCCAGCAGCTTGCAGAGTAATCAGCCCCAGCATTTT. The encoded protein is CASSLQSNQPQHF.

The rearrangement joins TRBV10-1 to TRBJ2-1; tentative D call: TRBD2 (5 bases). CDR3 length: 13 residues. Germline V gene lookup returns CDR1 WNHNN and CDR2 SYGVQD (reference sequence). Between the trimmed V and J ends, which lost 7 bases and 7 bases, there was a span of 14 bases. The CDR3 reads CASTDAGFNEQFF. Written as DNA, the CDR3 is TGCGCCAGCACGGATGCGGGTTTTAATGAGCAGTTCTTC.

Points on this clone: The sample has other DNA sequences that encode this CDR3 too. This chain joins TRBV28 and TRBJ1-2; the match to TRBD1 covers 8 bases. With 2 bases clipped from V and 4 bases from J, the junction kept 3 bases outside the gene matches. The CDR3 runs to 14 residues. CDR1 and CDR2 from the germline V gene are MDHEN and SYDVKM. CDR3 sequence: CASSLGQGAYGYTF. The CDR3 DNA follows: TGTGCCAGCAGTTTAGGGCAGGGGGCCTATGGCTACACCTTC.

The table lists this clone with a count of one. This chain links TRBV9 with TRBJ2-5; 7 bases match TRBD1. The germline V gene has CDR1 SGDLS and CDR2 YYNGEE. J gave up 2 bases and V 4 bases, and 2 bases lay outside the gene matches. The CDR3 runs 13 residues. The CDR3 DNA follows: TGTGCCAGCAGCTCGGGACAGCAAGAGACCCAGTACTTC. The encoded protein is CASSSGQQETQYF. Looking up the rest from reference TRBV9 and TRBJ2-5 gives the full variable domain: DSGVTQTPKHLITATGQRVTLRCSPRSGDLSVYWYQQSLDQGLQFLIQYYNGEERAKGNILERFSAQQFPDLHSELNLSSLELGDSALYFCASSSGQQETQYFGPGTRLLVL.

The V and J genes are TRBV9 and TRBJ2-6; 9 positions match TRBD2. The ends lost 0 bases at V and 3 bases at J; junction bases unmatched: 4. The CDR3 loop spans 17 amino acids. Germline CDR1 reads SGDLS; CDR2 reads YYNGEE. The chain's CDR3 is CASSVGLAGSGANVLTF. For the CDR3, the DNA is TGTGCCAGCAGCGTAGGGCTAGCGGGAAGTGGGGCCAACGTCCTGACTTTC.

The CDR3: CASARGTYNSPLHF. CDR3 DNA sequence: TGTGCCAGTGCCCGGGGGACGTATAATTCACCCCTCCACTTT. The V and J genes are TRBV19 and TRBJ1-6; D is perhaps TRBD1 (5 bases). V was pared by 8 bases and J by 4 bases, with 12 bases between. This CDR3 spans 14 amino acids. Germline assignment: CDR1 LNHDA and CDR2 SQIVND (reference sequence). Supplemented by reference TRBV19 and TRBJ1-6, the full variable domain reads DGGITQSPKYLFRKEGQNVTLSCEQNLNHDAMYWYRQDPGQGLRLIYYSQIVNDFQKGDIAEGYSVSREKKESFPLTVTSAQKNPTAFYLCASARGTYNSPLHFGNGTRLTVT.

CDR3 sequence (DNA): TGTGCCAGCAGTTCCGGGACCAACACCGGGGAGCTGTTTTTT. Its protein is CASSSGTNTGELFF. The chain recombines TRBV2 with TRBJ2-2; possibly TRBD1 or TRBD2 for D (5 bases each). Germline CDR1 SNHLY, CDR2 FYNNEI. The length of the CDR3 is 14 residues. The germline V and J ends were trimmed by 5 bases and 2 bases, with 9 bases remaining between them.

This clone was recorded once. Other DNA sequences within the sample encode an identical CDR3. The chain uses TRBV5-4 and TRBJ1-2; no clear D. Germline V lookup: CDR1 SGHNT, CDR2 YYREEE (reference sequence). The germline V and J ends were trimmed by 2 bases and 2 bases, with 7 bases remaining between them. There are 13 residues in the CDR3. For the CDR3, the DNA is TGTGCCAGCAGCTTAGACGGGAACTATGGCTACACCTTC. Encoded protein: CASSLDGNYGYTF.

This chain uses TRBV4-1 with TRBJ1-5; the D is unclear. The V end lost 0 bases, the J end lost 7 bases, and 7 bases lay between the germline ends. This CDR3 is built from 13 residues. Germline lookup yields CDR1 MGHRA and CDR2 YSYEKL. CDR3 DNA sequence: TGCGCCAGCAGCCAAGAACGGAGGCAGCCCCAGCATTTT. Residues: CASSQERRQPQHF.

The CDR3 DNA reads as TGCGCCAGCAGCGTGGACAGTCATGGCTACACCTTC. As protein: CASSVDSHGYTF. The chain combines TRBV5-1 with TRBJ1-2, with D perhaps matching TRBD1 (6 bases). Trimming took off 4 bases at V and 6 bases at J, with 10 bases between the two ends. The CDR3 spans 12 residues. CDR1 and CDR2 (germline): SGHRS, YFSETQ.

V usage is TRBV7-8 and J usage is TRBJ2-7, with TRBD1 as a possible D gene (7 bases). This CDR3 has 17 amino acids. CDR1 and CDR2 from the germline V gene are SGHVS and FQNEAQ. V lost 3 bases to trimming and J lost 1 base, with 19 bases between them. CDR3 DNA: TGTGCCAGCAGCTTCCTAGGAGGGACAGATACATCCTACGAGCAGTACTTC. Protein: CASSFLGGTDTSYEQYF. Complete variable domain (other parts from reference TRBV7-8 and TRBJ2-7): GAGVSQSPRYKVAKRGQDVALRCDPISGHVSLFWYQQALGQGPEFLTYFQNEAQLDKSGLPSDRFFAERPEGSVSTLKIQRTQQEDSAVYLCASSFLGGTDTSYEQYFGPGTRLTVT.

This chain links TRBV29-1 with TRBJ1-2, with D possibly TRBD1 on 5 matching bases. V dropped 7 bases and J dropped 3 bases, with 18 bases sitting between them. The CDR3 is 14 amino acids. The germline V gene has CDR1 SQVTM and CDR2 ANQGSEA. The CDR3 region is CSARQPPPDYGYTF. As DNA, the CDR3 is TGCAGCGCGCGACAGCCACCCCCCGACTATGGCTACACCTTC.

This clone was recorded once. CDR3 sequence (DNA): TGTGCCAGCAGCTTAACTACAGGGTCATCCACTGAAGCTTTCTTT. This gives the protein CASSLTTGSSTEAFF. The V call is TRBV7-3, the J call TRBJ1-1; tentatively, D is TRBD1 (6 bases). Trimming removed 0 bases from V and 4 bases from J, with 12 bases in between. CDR1 is SGHTA and CDR2 is FQGTGA in the germline V gene. The CDR3 covers 15 residues.

This clone was observed a handful of times. The chain recombines TRBV19 with TRBJ1-4; no definite D call. Trimming left V 2 bases short and J 6 bases short, with 13 bases between. Germline V gene sequence: CDR1 LNHDA, CDR2 SQIVND (reference sequence). This CDR3 region has 15 residues. Here the CDR3 reads CASSIRGGGDEKLFF. The CDR3 region has the DNA TGTGCCAGTAGTATACGCGGAGGAGGAGATGAAAAACTGTTTTTT. Looking up the rest from reference TRBV19 and TRBJ1-4 gives the full variable domain: DGGITQSPKYLFRKEGQNVTLSCEQNLNHDAMYWYRQDPGQGLRLIYYSQIVNDFQKGDIAEGYSVSREKKESFPLTVTSAQKNPTAFYLCASSIRGGGDEKLFFGSGTQLSVL.

Notes on this clone: One end of the junction varies from germline; a read error may be responsible. V gene TRBV28 combines with J gene TRBJ2-7, with D maybe TRBD2 (6 bases). This CDR3 comprises 16 residues. Looked up from germline, CDR1 is MDHEN and CDR2 is SYDVKM. CDR3 amino acids: CASRPPPGTARVEQYF. The CDR3 DNA is TGTGCCAGCAGACCCCCCCCCGGGACTGCCCGTGTGGAGCAGTATTTC.

The gene calls are TRBV5-1 and TRBJ2-3, with 7 positions matching TRBD1. CDR1 and CDR2 (germline): SGHRS, YFSETQ. The CDR3 contains 15 residues. Trimming took 4 bases from V and 2 from J; bases not matched to a gene: 7. CDR3 in amino acids: CASSLGQINTDTQYF. The DNA for the CDR3 is TGCGCCAGCAGCCTGGGACAGATAAACACAGATACGCAGTATTTT.

The rearrangement joins TRBV28 to TRBJ1-1; tentatively, D is TRBD1 (6 bases). Per germline, CDR1 MDHEN and CDR2 SYDVKM. The germline V and J ends were trimmed by 5 bases and 5 bases, with 15 bases remaining between them. The CDR3 totals 14 residues. The CDR3 loop is CASSLISGETEAFF. As DNA, the CDR3 is TGTGCCAGCAGTCTGATTTCAGGGGAGACTGAAGCTTTCTTT.

This clone was recorded once. This chain joins TRBV10-2 and TRBJ1-6; TRBD1 matches 7 bases. The V gene's germline CDR1 is WSHSY and CDR2 SAAADI. Losses at the gene ends were 6 bases for V and 7 bases for J; bases not matched to a gene: 15. This CDR3 is 17 amino acids long. CDR3 in DNA: TGCGCCAGCAGCAACCTTGCATTTACAGGGGTGAATTCACCCCTCCACTTT. Translating it yields CASSNLAFTGVNSPLHF.

The gene calls are TRBV11-2 and TRBJ2-2; a possible D gene is TRBD2 (6 bases). V was pared by 3 bases and J by 4 bases, with 12 bases between. CDR1 and CDR2 from the germline V gene are SGHAT and FQNNGV. The CDR3 is made up of 15 amino acids. CDR3 coding DNA: TGTGCCAGCAGCTTTGGACGGGGGACCACCGGGGAGCTGTTTTTT. This encodes CASSFGRGTTGELFF.